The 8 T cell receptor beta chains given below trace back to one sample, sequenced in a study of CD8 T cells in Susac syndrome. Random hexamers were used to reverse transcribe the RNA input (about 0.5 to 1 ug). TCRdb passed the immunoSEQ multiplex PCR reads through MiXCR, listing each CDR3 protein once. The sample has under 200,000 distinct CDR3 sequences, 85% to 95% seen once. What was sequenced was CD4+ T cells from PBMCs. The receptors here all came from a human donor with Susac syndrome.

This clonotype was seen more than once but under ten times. The CDR3 bases are TGTGCCAGCAGCTTAGCAGGGCCTGGGGCCAACGTCCTGACTTTC. It specifies CASSLAGPGANVLTF. The rearrangement links TRBV7-8 to TRBJ2-6, with unresolved D. Germline V CDR1 and CDR2: SGHVS, FQNEAQ. CDR3 length equals 15 residues. V was trimmed by 0 bases and J by 2 bases, leaving 5 bases between them.

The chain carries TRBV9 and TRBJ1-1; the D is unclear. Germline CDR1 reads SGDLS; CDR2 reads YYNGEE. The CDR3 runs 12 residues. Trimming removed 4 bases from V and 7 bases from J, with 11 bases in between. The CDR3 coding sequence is TGTGCCAGCAGCCCTTATGATCTTGAAGCTTTCTTT. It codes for CASSPYDLEAFF.

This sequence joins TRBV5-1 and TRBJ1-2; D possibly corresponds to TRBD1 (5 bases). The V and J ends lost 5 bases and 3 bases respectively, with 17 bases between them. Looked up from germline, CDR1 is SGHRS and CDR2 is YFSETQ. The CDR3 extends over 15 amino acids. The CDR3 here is CASRPAGGTDYGYTF. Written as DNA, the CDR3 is TGCGCCAGCAGACCGGCCGGGGGAACAGACTATGGCTACACCTTC.

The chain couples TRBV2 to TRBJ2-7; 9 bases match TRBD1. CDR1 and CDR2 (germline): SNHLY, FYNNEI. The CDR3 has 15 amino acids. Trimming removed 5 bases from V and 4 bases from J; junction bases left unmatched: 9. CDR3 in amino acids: CASSPRRDRAYEQYF. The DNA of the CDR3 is TGTGCCAGCAGTCCTAGGCGGGACAGGGCTTACGAGCAGTACTTC.

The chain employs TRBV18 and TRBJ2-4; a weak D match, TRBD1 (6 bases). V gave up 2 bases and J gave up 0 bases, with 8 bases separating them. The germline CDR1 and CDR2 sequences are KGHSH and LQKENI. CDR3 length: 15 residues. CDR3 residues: CASSPGGAAKNIQYF. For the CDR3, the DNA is TGTGCCAGCTCACCAGGGGGCGCAGCCAAAAACATTCAGTACTTC.

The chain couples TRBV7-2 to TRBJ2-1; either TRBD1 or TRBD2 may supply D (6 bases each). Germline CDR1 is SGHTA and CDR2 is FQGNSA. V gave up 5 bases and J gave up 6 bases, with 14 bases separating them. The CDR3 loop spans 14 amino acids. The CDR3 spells CASSRGRGRNEQFF. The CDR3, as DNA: TGTGCCAGCAGCCGCGGACGGGGGCGCAATGAGCAGTTCTTC.

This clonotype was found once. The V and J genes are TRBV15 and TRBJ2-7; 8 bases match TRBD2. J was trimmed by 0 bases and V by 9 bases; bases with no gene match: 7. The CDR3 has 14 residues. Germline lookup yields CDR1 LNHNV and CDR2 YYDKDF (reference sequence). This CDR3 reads CATGGSGSSYEQYF. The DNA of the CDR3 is TGTGCCACTGGGGGGAGCGGGAGCTCCTACGAGCAGTACTTC.

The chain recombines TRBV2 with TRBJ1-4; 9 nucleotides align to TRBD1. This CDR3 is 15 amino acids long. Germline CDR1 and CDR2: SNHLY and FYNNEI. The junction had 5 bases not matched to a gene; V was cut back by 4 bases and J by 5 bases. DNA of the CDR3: TGTGCCAGCAGTGTGGCCGGGACAGGGAATGAAAAACTGTTTTTT. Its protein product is CASSVAGTGNEKLFF.